This is a list of T cell receptor beta chains from one sample in a study of T-cell reconstitution after alpha-beta-depleted transplantation in children. Each CDR3 protein gets one entry after TCRdb re-called the PCR reads with MiXCR. The profile shows around 45,000 distinct CDR3 sequences, roughly 52% of them singletons. The specimen was peripheral blood, collected before TCRalphabeta/CD19-depleted stem cell transplant. The receptors here all came from a boy less than two years old with SCID, due to receive a stem cell transplant. Both conserved end residues are part of each CDR3. D genes are given only for firm matches. Size values are once, few and many counts, or a class for expanded clones, and some rows have none.

TRBV7-6	NA	few	TRBJ2-2	CASSQSENGELFF	TGTGCCAGCAGCCAATCAGAAAACGGGGAGCTGTTTTTT
TRBV12-3/TRBV12-4	NA	medium-sized	TRBJ2-5	CASSRDQRQETQYF	TGTGCCAGCAGCCGAGACCAGAGACAAGAGACCCAGTACTTC
TRBV9	NA	NA	TRBJ2-1	CASSAAPPRNEQFF	TGTGCCAGCAGCGCGGCACCACCCCGGAATGAGCAGTTCTTC
TRBV12-3/TRBV12-4	NA	few	TRBJ2-2	CASSLSVANTGELFF	TGTGCCAGCAGTTTATCAGTCGCGAACACCGGGGAGCTGTTTTTT
TRBV5-1	NA	NA	TRBJ2-5	CASSWAQRGVVETQYF	TGCGCCAGCAGCTGGGCACAGAGGGGTGTCGTTGAGACCCAGTACTTC
TRBV12-3/TRBV12-4	TRBD1	NA	TRBJ1-1	CASSFQGGLRTEAFF	TGTGCCAGCAGTTTCCAGGGGGGACTGAGGACTGAAGCTTTCTTT
TRBV5-8	TRBD2	NA	TRBJ2-1	CASSLTGGYNEQFF	TGTGCCAGCAGCTTGACGGGGGGCTACAATGAGCAGTTCTTC
TRBV27	TRBD2	few	TRBJ2-1	CASSIRLAGNNEQFF	TGTGCCAGCAGTATACGACTAGCGGGGAACAATGAGCAGTTCTTC
TRBV3-1	NA	NA	TRBJ2-1	CASSQGLEVNEQFF	TGTGCCAGCAGCCAGGGCCTAGAGGTAAATGAGCAGTTCTTC
TRBV9	NA	NA	TRBJ1-3	CASSVGGAPGNTIYF	TGTGCCAGCAGCGTAGGGGGAGCCCCTGGAAACACCATATATTTT
TRBV6-5	NA	NA	TRBJ1-5	CASSYGQGSQPQHF	TGTGCCAGCAGTTACGGTCAGGGAAGTCAGCCCCAGCATTTT
TRBV20-1	TRBD1	few	TRBJ1-2	CSAGDRGQNYGYTF	TGCAGTGCCGGCGACAGGGGCCAAAACTATGGCTACACCTTC
TRBV27	NA	few	TRBJ2-3	CTSSLSGGGGDTQYF	TGCACCAGCAGTTTATCAGGAGGGGGGGGGGATACGCAGTATTTT
TRBV7-8	TRBD1	few	TRBJ2-2	CASSPGQGAAGELFF	TGTGCCAGCAGCCCGGGACAGGGGGCGGCCGGGGAGCTGTTTTTT
TRBV20-1	NA	NA	TRBJ2-3	CSARDPWGRDTQYF	TGCAGTGCTAGAGATCCGTGGGGTCGGGATACGCAGTATTTT
TRBV7-6	NA	few	TRBJ2-1	CASSLERWGAYNEQFF	TGTGCCAGCAGCTTAGAGCGGTGGGGGGCCTACAATGAGCAGTTCTTC
TRBV20-1	NA	NA	TRBJ2-1	CSASDYNEQFF	TGCAGTGCTAGTGACTACAATGAGCAGTTCTTC
TRBV9	NA	NA	TRBJ1-2	CASSVAGTARYGYTF	TGTGCCAGCAGCGTAGCTGGCACAGCGCGCTATGGCTACACCTTC
TRBV5-1	NA	NA	TRBJ1-2	CASSLPGHYGYTF	TGCGCCAGCAGCTTGCCAGGCCATTATGGCTACACCTTC
TRBV20-1	NA	NA	TRBJ2-1	CSARSRLGGYSYNEQFF	TGCAGTGCTAGATCCAGACTAGGGGGGTACTCCTACAATGAGCAGTTCTTC
TRBV4-3	NA	NA	TRBJ2-2	CASSQEGADNTGELFF	TGCGCCAGCAGCCAAGAGGGGGCCGACAACACCGGGGAGCTGTTTTTT
TRBV7-9	NA	NA	TRBJ1-2	CASSVGGTVEYYGYTF	TGTGCCAGCAGCGTCGGGGGAACAGTCGAATACTATGGCTACACCTTC
TRBV20-1	TRBD2	NA	TRBJ2-5	CSASPGAGGSLGAQYF	TGCAGTGCTTCCCCGGGAGCGGGGGGTTCCCTCGGGGCCCAGTACTTC
TRBV12-3/TRBV12-4	NA	NA	TRBJ2-7	CACSLDGYRVGNDEQYF	TGTGCCTGCAGTTTAGACGGATATCGGGTTGGTAACGACGAGCAGTACTTC
TRBV5-6	TRBD1	NA	TRBJ1-1	CASSYGTGASWDTEAFF	TGTGCCAGCAGCTACGGGACAGGGGCCTCATGGGACACTGAAGCTTTCTTT
TRBV4-1	NA	few	TRBJ2-1	CASSQLEGRYGQFF	TGCGCCAGCAGCCAGCTAGAAGGGCGTTATGGGCAGTTCTTC